Each of the 22 T cell receptor beta chains below was sequenced from the same sample in a study of T cell repertoires in cytomegalovirus infection. MiXCR was run by TCRdb on the reads, yielding one entry per CDR3 protein. In the table there are hundreds of thousands of distinct CDR3 sequences, about 33% of which are singletons. No antigen has been identified for these receptors. This specimen was cultured CD8+ T cells from PBMCs, taken from culture after CMV antigen stimulation. The receptor source for this set is a human donor in good health (CMV status not recorded). Some clones in this sample may be carry-over from other donors' samples.

This clonotype was seen a handful of times. The chain couples TRBV28 to TRBJ2-7; weak D call: TRBD1 (5 bases). Germline-derived CDR1 and CDR2 are MDHEN and SYDVKM. Between the trimmed V and J ends, which lost 7 bases and 3 bases, there was a span of 13 bases. This CDR3 is built from 13 residues. The CDR3 coding sequence is TGTGCCAGCACCGATCTGCAGGGCTACGAGCAGTACGTC. It yields the protein CASTDLQGYEQYV.

V is TRBV20-1 and J is TRBJ2-5, with D maybe TRBD1 (6 bases). From germline, CDR1 is DFQATT and CDR2 SNEGSKA (reference sequence). The CDR3 is 12 amino acids. V lost 1 base, J lost 4 bases, and 7 bases lay in between. In DNA form, the CDR3 reads TGCAGTGCTAGAGGAGGGGGAGAGACCCAGTACTTC. Amino acid sequence: CSARGGGETQYF.

This clonotype was picked up many times. The CDR3 loop is CASSYLARADTQYF. The CDR3 nucleotides are TGTGCCAGCAGTTACCTGGCCAGGGCGGATACGCAGTATTTT. The rearrangement uses TRBV6-5 and TRBJ2-3, with D possibly TRBD1 on 5 matching bases. V gave up 2 bases and J gave up 6 bases, with 12 bases separating them. The germline gives CDR1 MNHEY, CDR2 SVGAGI. This CDR3 contains 14 residues.

The chain uses TRBV2 and TRBJ1-2; the D gene is possibly TRBD1 (6 bases). Germline loops: CDR1 SNHLY, CDR2 FYNNEI. The CDR3 length is 15 residues. Trimming took off 6 bases at V and 3 bases at J, with 17 bases between the two ends. The CDR3 here is CASRTGTLGDYGYTF. The CDR3 DNA reads TGTGCCAGCAGGACCGGGACACTTGGGGACTATGGCTACACCTTC.

J is TRBJ1-1 and V is TRBV6-4; D unresolved. The germline V gene encodes CDR1 MRHNA and CDR2 SNTAGT. This CDR3 is built from 14 residues. Trimming left V 3 bases short and J 6 bases short, with 14 bases between. CDR3 residues: CASSDGHEDSEAFF. The CDR3 region has the DNA TGTGCCAGCAGTGATGGGCATGAGGACTCTGAAGCTTTCTTT.

This clonotype was counted at least ten times. The genes are TRBV7-2 and TRBJ2-1, with D possibly matching TRBD2 (5 bases). This CDR3 region has 17 residues. With 4 bases removed from V and 0 bases from J, the gap between germline ends came to 16 bases. From germline, CDR1 is SGHTA and CDR2 FQGNSA. CDR3 protein: CASSSEAAVSSYNEQFF. The CDR3 DNA reads TGTGCCAGCAGCTCGGAGGCAGCGGTGAGCTCCTACAATGAGCAGTTCTTC. Filled out from reference TRBV7-2 and TRBJ2-1, the complete variable domain reads GAGVSQSPSNKVTEKGKDVELRCDPISGHTALYWYRQSLGQGLEFLIYFQGNSAPDKSGLPSDRFSAERTGGSVSTLTIQRTQQEDSAVYLCASSSEAAVSSYNEQFFGPGTRLTVL.

V is TRBV20-1 and J is TRBJ2-1; D unclear. V gave up 2 bases and J gave up 3 bases, with 8 bases separating them. The CDR3 length is 13 residues. CDR1 DFQATT and CDR2 SNEGSKA come from the germline V gene (reference sequence). The CDR3 DNA is TGCAGTGCTAGACCGTTCGGCTACAATGAGCAGTTCTTC. It translates to CSARPFGYNEQFF.

This clonotype was counted a few times. The chain couples TRBV6-1 to TRBJ1-2, with D unresolved. The V gene lost 2 bases and the J gene lost 4 bases, with 14 bases spanning the gap. The CDR3 runs to 15 residues. Germline CDR1 MNHNS, CDR2 SASEGT. CDR3: CASSENPDPLYGYTF. Written as DNA, the CDR3 is TGTGCCAGCAGTGAAAATCCGGACCCCCTCTATGGCTACACCTTC.

A note on this clonotype: One end of the junction is discordant with germline, which a read error may explain. V and J are TRBV10-3 and TRBJ1-5; the match to TRBD1 covers 8 bases. There are 16 residues in the CDR3. CDR1 and CDR2 (germline): ENHRY, SYGVKD. CDR3 in DNA: TGTGCCATCAGTGAAGCCGGGACAGGACGTAATCGGCCCCAGCATTTT. Its translation: CAISEAGTGRNRPQHF.

V is TRBV12-5 and J is TRBJ1-1; no firm D call. The CDR3 sequence is 16 residues long. The germline V gene has CDR1 LGHNT and CDR2 FRNRAP. Trimming shortened V by 3 bases and J by 0 bases, and 14 bases separated the two germline ends. The CDR3 DNA sequence: TGTGCTAGTGGTTTTGGTACTGGCAGCTTGAACACTGAAGCTTTCTTT. It codes for CASGFGTGSLNTEAFF.

The genes are TRBV2 and TRBJ1-1; TRBD1 matches at 7 bases. The CDR3 covers 15 residues. CDR1 is SNHLY, CDR2 FYNNEI, per germline. Trimming at V came to 2 bases and at J to 2 bases, leaving 5 bases not matched to a gene. CDR3: CASSESGTANTEAFF. The DNA of the CDR3 is TGTGCCAGCAGTGAATCCGGGACAGCTAACACTGAAGCTTTCTTT.

The table lists this clonotype with a few counts. CDR3 residues: CSARDREGPSYEQYF. DNA for the CDR3: TGCAGTGCTAGAGATCGGGAGGGTCCCTCCTACGAGCAGTACTTC. The chain combines TRBV20-1 with TRBJ2-7; TRBD2 aligns across 8 bases. The ends lost 0 bases at V and 0 bases at J; junction bases unmatched: 4. Per the germline V gene, CDR1 is DFQATT and CDR2 is SNEGSKA (reference sequence). The CDR3 loop spans 15 amino acids.

CDR3 residues: CASTRNLNQPQHF. Written as DNA, the CDR3 is TGTGCCAGCACCCGAAATCTCAATCAGCCCCAGCATTTT. The genes are TRBV7-2 and TRBJ1-5; the D is unclear. The CDR3 totals 13 residues. Looked up from germline, CDR1 is SGHTA and CDR2 is FQGNSA. The V gene lost 7 bases and the J gene lost 3 bases, with 10 bases spanning the gap.

Ten or more counts support this clonotype. V is TRBV19 and J is TRBJ1-1; 8 nucleotides match TRBD1. V trimming: 8 bases; J trimming: 1 base; junction bases outside the gene matches: 3. The CDR3 is 13 amino acids. From germline, CDR1 is LNHDA and CDR2 SQIVND (reference sequence). The CDR3 bases are TGTGCCAGTCGACAGGGGTCGAACACTGAAGCTTTCTTT. It encodes CASRQGSNTEAFF.

This clonotype came up a few times. The CDR3: CASSHPPGLALYNEQFF. For the CDR3, the DNA is TGTGCCAGCAGTCACCCCCCCGGACTAGCTCTATACAATGAGCAGTTCTTC. The rearrangement links TRBV28 to TRBJ2-1; TRBD2 aligns across 8 bases. The V segment lost 5 bases and the J segment 4 bases; nucleotides outside the gene matches: 13. This CDR3 comprises 17 residues. Germline lookup yields CDR1 MDHEN and CDR2 SYDVKM.

The chain joins TRBV5-4 to TRBJ2-3; 15 positions agree with TRBD2. V was clipped by 4 bases and J by 0 bases; unmatched bases: 6. The CDR3 loop spans 18 amino acids. Germline V gene data show CDR1 as SGHNT and CDR2 as YYREEE (reference sequence). The CDR3 sequence: CASSPGTSGGTSTDTQYF. The CDR3, as DNA: TGTGCCAGCAGCCCCGGGACTAGCGGGGGGACTAGCACAGATACGCAGTATTTT.

This clonotype was observed a few times. The V call is TRBV6-1, the J call TRBJ1-2, with D maybe TRBD1 (5 bases). This CDR3 comprises 18 residues. The germline V and J ends were trimmed by 3 bases and 5 bases, with 25 bases remaining between them. In germline, CDR1 is MNHNS, CDR2 SASEGT. The CDR3 DNA sequence: TGTGCCAGCAGTGAGTTACTTCCACCAGGGTCTAAAAGTTATGGCTACACCTTC. This translates into CASSELLPPGSKSYGYTF.

This clonotype appeared many times. The chain couples TRBV27 to TRBJ1-2; 7 bases are a match to TRBD1. V trimming: 6 bases; J trimming: 2 bases; junction bases outside the gene matches: 6. This CDR3 is built from 14 residues. CDR1 and CDR2 from the germline V gene are MNHEY and SMNVEV (reference sequence). The CDR3 DNA reads as TGTGCCAGCAGCCCCCGGACAGGCAACTATGGCTACACCTTC. Its protein is CASSPRTGNYGYTF.

The CDR3 reads CASSIWDRRLGTGELFF. CDR3 sequence (DNA): TGTGCCAGCAGCATTTGGGACCGGCGCCTGGGGACCGGGGAGCTGTTTTTT. The rearrangement uses TRBV7-9 and TRBJ2-2; D may match TRBD1 or TRBD2 (5 bases each). The CDR3 spans 17 residues. The germline V gene has CDR1 SEHNR and CDR2 FQNEAQ (reference sequence). Trimming took 5 bases from V and 5 from J, leaving 21 bases between them.

The V and J genes are TRBV6-8 and TRBJ1-5, with 7 bases matching TRBD1. The trim removed 4 bases at V and 0 bases at J, leaving 6 bases unmatched. This CDR3 is built from 16 residues. CDR1 is MNHGY, CDR2 SAAAGT, per germline. The CDR3 loop reads CASSSGTASSNQPQHF. In DNA form, the CDR3 reads TGTGCCAGCAGTTCCGGGACAGCCTCTAGCAATCAGCCCCAGCATTTT.

The rearrangement links TRBV7-2 to TRBJ1-1; no clear D gene. Germline V gives CDR1 SGHTA, CDR2 FQGNSA. Trimming left V 6 bases short and J 1 base short, with 18 bases between. This CDR3 has 16 residues. CDR3 sequence reads: CASSAAIRIRNTEAFF. The CDR3 coding sequence is TGTGCCAGCAGTGCCGCAATCAGGATCCGGAACACTGAAGCTTTCTTT.

The V and J genes are TRBV29-1 and TRBJ1-1, with a tentative D call TRBD1 (6 bases). CDR3 size: 13 residues. In germline, CDR1 is SQVTM, CDR2 ANQGSEA. The V and J ends lost 7 bases and 5 bases respectively, with 17 bases between them. In DNA, the CDR3 is TGCAGCGCGCCTGAAGGGGGAAAAACTGAAGCTTTCTTT. This gives the protein CSAPEGGKTEAFF.